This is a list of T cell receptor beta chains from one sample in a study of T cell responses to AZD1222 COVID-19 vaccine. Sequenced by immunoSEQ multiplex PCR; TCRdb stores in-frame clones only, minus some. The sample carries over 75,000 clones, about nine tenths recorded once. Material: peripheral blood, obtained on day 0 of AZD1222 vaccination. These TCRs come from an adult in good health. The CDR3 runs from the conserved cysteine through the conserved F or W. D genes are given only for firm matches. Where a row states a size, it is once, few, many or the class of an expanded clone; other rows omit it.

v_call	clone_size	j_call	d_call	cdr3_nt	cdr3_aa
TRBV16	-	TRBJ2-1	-	TGTGCCAGCAGCCAATCCCGGACAGCCATGGACCAGTTCTTC	CASSQSRTAMDQFF
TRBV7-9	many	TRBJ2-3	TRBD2	TGTGCCAGCAGCCCCCCCACGGGACTAGCTCCAGATACGCAGTATTTT	CASSPPTGLAPDTQYF
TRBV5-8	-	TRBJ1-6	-	TGTGCCAGCAGTCCTAGACAGTCCCATTCACCCCTCCACTTT	CASSPRQSHSPLHF
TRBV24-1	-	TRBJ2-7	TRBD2	TGTGCCACCAGGGGACTAGCGGCTTACGAGCAGTACTTC	CATRGLAAYEQYF
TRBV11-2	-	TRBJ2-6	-	TGTGCCAGCAGCTCGACGGTCTCTGGGGCCAACGTCCTGACTTTC	CASSSTVSGANVLTF
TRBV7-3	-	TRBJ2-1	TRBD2	TGTGCCAGCAGGACTAGCGGAGCGGACGGCAATGAGCAGTTCTTC	CASRTSGADGNEQFF
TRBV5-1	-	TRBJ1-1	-	TGCGCCAGCAGCTTGGACCGAGGAGACACTGAAGCTTTCTTT	CASSLDRGDTEAFF
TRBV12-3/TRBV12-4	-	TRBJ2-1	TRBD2	TGTGCCAGCAGCGGGGGGAATGAGCAGTTCTTC	CASSGGNEQFF
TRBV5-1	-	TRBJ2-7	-	TGCGCCAGCAGCTTGGGTCCCCGCGGTGGCGAGCAGTACTTC	CASSLGPRGGEQYF
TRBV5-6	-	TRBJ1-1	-	TGTGCCAGCAGCTTGAAAGGGGACGGCACTGAAGCTTTCTTT	CASSLKGDGTEAFF
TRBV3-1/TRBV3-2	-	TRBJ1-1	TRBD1	TGTGCCAGCAGCCAACTGACAGGGGGTGGCACTGAAGCTTTCTTT	CASSQLTGGGTEAFF
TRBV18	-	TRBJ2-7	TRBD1	TGTGCCAGCTCACCATTGGACAGGGACCACGAGCAGTACTTC	CASSPLDRDHEQYF
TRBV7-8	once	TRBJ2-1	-	TGTGCCAGCAGCTTAGACACGGGGTATGGTGAGCAGTTCTTC	CASSLDTGYGEQFF
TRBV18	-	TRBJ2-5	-	TGTGCCAGCTCACCAAACAACCAAGAGACCCAGTACTTC	CASSPNNQETQYF
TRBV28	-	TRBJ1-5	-	TGTGCTTCAAGCGGCAGGGTGAATCAGCCCCAGCATTTT	CASSGRVNQPQHF
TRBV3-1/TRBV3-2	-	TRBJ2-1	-	TGTGCCAGCAGCCAAGAAGGGTTGAGCGAGATCTCCTACAATGAGCAGTTCTTC	CASSQEGLSEISYNEQFF
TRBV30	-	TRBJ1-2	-	TGTGCCTGGAGTGTGCCAGGGTCTAACTATGGCTACACCTTC	CAWSVPGSNYGYTF
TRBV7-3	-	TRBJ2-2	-	TGTGCCAGCAGCTTGGGGGCAGGGAACACCGGGGAGCTGTTTTTT	CASSLGAGNTGELFF
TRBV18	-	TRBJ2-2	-	TGTGCCAGCCCGGACCCATCGAACACCGGGGAGCTGTTTTTT	CASPDPSNTGELFF
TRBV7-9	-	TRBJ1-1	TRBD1	TGTGCCAGCAGCTCGGAAACAGGGGAGTACACTGAAGCTTTCTTT	CASSSETGEYTEAFF
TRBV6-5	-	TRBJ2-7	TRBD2	TGTGCCAGCAGGGGACTAGCGGGAGAGTACGAGCAGTACTTC	CASRGLAGEYEQYF
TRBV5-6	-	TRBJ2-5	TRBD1	TGTGCCAGCAGCTCAACTGGACAGGGGGTCGAGACCCAGTACTTC	CASSSTGQGVETQYF
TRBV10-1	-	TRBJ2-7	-	TGCGCCAGCAGTGAGAACCGGGGCCCATCCTACGAGCAGTACTTC	CASSENRGPSYEQYF
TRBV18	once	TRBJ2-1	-	TGTGCCAGCTCACCACTCGGGATCTACAATGAGCAGTTCTTC	CASSPLGIYNEQFF
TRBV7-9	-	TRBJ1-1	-	TGTGCCAGCAGCCCCGGAGCAGACGAAGCTTTCTTT	CASSPGADEAFF
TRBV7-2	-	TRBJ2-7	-	TGTGCCAGCAGCCAGGACCGGGCGCAGTACTTC	CASSQDRAQYF
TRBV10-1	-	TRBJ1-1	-	TGCGCCAGCACTGTAGGGGGGCGGAACACTGAAGCTTTCTTT	CASTVGGRNTEAFF
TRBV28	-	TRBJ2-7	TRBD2	TGTGCCAGCAGTTTTGCTCTAGCGGTCTCCTACGAGCAGTACTTC	CASSFALAVSYEQYF
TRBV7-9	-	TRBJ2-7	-	TGTGCCAGCAGCTTACCGGGGGCGCGTTCCTACGAGCAGTACTTC	CASSLPGARSYEQYF
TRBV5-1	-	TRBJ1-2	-	TGCGCCAGCAGCTTGGGGGACGGAACTAACTATGGCTACACCTTC	CASSLGDGTNYGYTF
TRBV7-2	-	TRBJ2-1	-	TGTGCCAGCAGCCCTCGGCCTGGGGGGTTACCGAGCAATGAGCAGTTCTTC	CASSPRPGGLPSNEQFF
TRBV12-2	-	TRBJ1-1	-	TGTGCGAACACTGAAGCTTTCTTT	CANTEAFF
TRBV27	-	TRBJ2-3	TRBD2	TGTGCCAGCGGATCCGCCGCTGCTAGCGGGAACACAGATACGCAGTATTTT	CASGSAAASGNTDTQYF
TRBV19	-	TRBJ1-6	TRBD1	TGTGCCAGTAGTTTGGGACAGATGGATTCACCCCTCCACTTT	CASSLGQMDSPLHF
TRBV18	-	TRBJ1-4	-	TGTGCCAGCTCACCGAGTCATGAAAAACTGTTTTTT	CASSPSHEKLFF
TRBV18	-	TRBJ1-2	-	TGTGCCAGCTCACCACCCTCCCTTGCGATTAACTATGGCTACACCTTC	CASSPPSLAINYGYTF
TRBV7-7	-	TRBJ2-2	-	TGTGCTAGCAGCTTAGCCCGAACAAGGACTTTAAACACCGGGGAGCTGTTTTTT	CASSLARTRTLNTGELFF
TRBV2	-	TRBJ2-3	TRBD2	TGTGCCAGCAGTGAACCACTAGCGGGAGAATCAGATACGCAGTATTTT	CASSEPLAGESDTQYF
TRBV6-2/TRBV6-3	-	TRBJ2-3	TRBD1	TGTGCCAGCAGCACCCAGGGGGCCTTTCGCCAAGATACGCAGTATTTT	CASSTQGAFRQDTQYF
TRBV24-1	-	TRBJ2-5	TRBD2	TGTGCCACCAGTGATTTTCGGGAGGGCCGAGAGACCCAGTACTTC	CATSDFREGRETQYF
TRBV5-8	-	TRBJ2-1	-	TGTGCCAGCAGCTTGACTCCGGGAGTTAGGGATGAGCAGTTCTTC	CASSLTPGVRDEQFF
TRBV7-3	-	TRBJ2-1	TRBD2	TGTGCCAGCAGCCCCACCCCCGGACTAGTTCTAAGCTCCTACAATGAGCAGTTCTTC	CASSPTPGLVLSSYNEQFF
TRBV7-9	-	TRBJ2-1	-	TGTGCCAGCAGCTTAAAAAGCTCCTACAATGAGCAGTTCTTC	CASSLKSSYNEQFF
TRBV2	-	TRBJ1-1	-	TGTGCCAGCAGTGCAGGGGTGGGGGGTACTGAAGCTTTCTTT	CASSAGVGGTEAFF
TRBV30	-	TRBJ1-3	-	TGTGCCTGGATATTGGGGTCAGGAAACACCATATATTTT	CAWILGSGNTIYF
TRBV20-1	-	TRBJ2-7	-	TGCAGTGCTAGTACGGGGTCCTACGAGCAGTACTTC	CSASTGSYEQYF
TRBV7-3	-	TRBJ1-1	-	TGTGCCAGCAGCTCAGGGATTGGTGAAACTGAAGCTTTCTTT	CASSSGIGETEAFF
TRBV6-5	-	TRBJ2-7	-	TGTGCCAGCAGTTACTCACAGGGACTCAGATCATACGAGCAGTACTTC	CASSYSQGLRSYEQYF
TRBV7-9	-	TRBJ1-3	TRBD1	TGTGCCAGCAGCCCGCGGTGGACAGGGGACGGAAACACCATATATTTT	CASSPRWTGDGNTIYF
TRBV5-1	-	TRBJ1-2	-	TGCGCCAGCAGCTTAGGAGAGTGGGTCCAGGGCTACACCTTC	CASSLGEWVQGYTF
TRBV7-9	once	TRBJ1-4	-	TGTGCCAGCAGCTTAGTCTCAGGGCCAAATGAAAAACTGTTTTTT	CASSLVSGPNEKLFF
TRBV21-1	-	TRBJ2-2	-	TGTGCCAGCAGCTCGGGACAGCCCAACACCGGGGAGCTGTTTTTT	CASSSGQPNTGELFF
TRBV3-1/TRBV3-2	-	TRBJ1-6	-	TGTGCCAGCAGGGATATATCTGGTCCCCTCCACTTT	CASRDISGPLHF
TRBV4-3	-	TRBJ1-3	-	TGCGCCAGCAGCCAAGATGGTAGCGTGAGCTCTGGAAACACCATATATTTT	CASSQDGSVSSGNTIYF
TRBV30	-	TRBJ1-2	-	TGTGCCTGGAGCCGGGCCGATGGCTACACCTTC	CAWSRADGYTF
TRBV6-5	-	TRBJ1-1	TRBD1	TGTGCCAGCAGTTCCGCTGGCAGGGGGCTCTCTGAAGCTTTCTTT	CASSSAGRGLSEAFF
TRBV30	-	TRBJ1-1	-	TGTGCCTGGACCTTACTCTGGGGGGGGGCTTACACTGAAGCTTTCTTT	CAWTLLWGGAYTEAFF
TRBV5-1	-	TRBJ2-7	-	TGCGCCAGCAGCTACGGGCGGGACTACGAGCAGTACTTC	CASSYGRDYEQYF
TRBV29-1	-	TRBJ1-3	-	TGCAGCGTTGGGACAGCCTATGGAAACACCATATATTTT	CSVGTAYGNTIYF
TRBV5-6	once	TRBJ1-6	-	TGTGCCAGCAGCTTGACCAAGGGGTCCTATAATTCACCCCTCCACTTT	CASSLTKGSYNSPLHF